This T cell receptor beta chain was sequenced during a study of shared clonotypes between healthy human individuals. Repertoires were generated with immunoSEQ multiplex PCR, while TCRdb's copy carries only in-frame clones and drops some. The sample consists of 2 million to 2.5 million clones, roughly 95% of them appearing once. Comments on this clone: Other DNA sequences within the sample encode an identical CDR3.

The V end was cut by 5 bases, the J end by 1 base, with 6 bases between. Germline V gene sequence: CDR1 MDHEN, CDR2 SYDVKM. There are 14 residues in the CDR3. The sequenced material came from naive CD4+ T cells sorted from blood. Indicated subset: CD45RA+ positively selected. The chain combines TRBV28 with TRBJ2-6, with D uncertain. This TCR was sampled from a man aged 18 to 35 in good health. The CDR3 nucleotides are TGTGCCAGCAGTGCACCTTCTGGGGCCAACGTCCTGACTTTC. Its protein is CASSAPSGANVLTF.